This is a list of T cell receptor beta chains from one sample in a study of cytomegalovirus exposure and HLA in healthy donors. Only in-frame clones appear in the TCRdb table, and some are missing; sequencing was by immunoSEQ multiplex PCR. The table lists some 150,000 clones, roughly 91% of them singletons. Sequenced: PBMCs. The receptors were sampled from a woman under 30 in good health and CMV-seropositive. Both conserved end residues are part of each CDR3. A D gene is named only where the DNA matches it firmly. Only some rows state a clone size, as once, few, many or a class for expanded clones.

J	D	size	V	CDR3	DNA
TRBJ2-5	TRBD1	NA	TRBV25-1	CASSEWTGGAGETQYF	TGTGCCAGCAGTGAATGGACAGGGGGCGCCGGGGAGACCCAGTACTTC
TRBJ2-7	TRBD1	NA	TRBV11-2	CASSWSGQGMGEQYF	TGTGCCAGCAGCTGGAGTGGACAGGGGATGGGCGAGCAGTACTTC
TRBJ2-1	TRBD2	NA	TRBV7-9	CASRTSGMRDEQFF	TGTGCCTCTAGGACTAGCGGGATGAGAGATGAGCAGTTCTTC
TRBJ1-1	NA	NA	TRBV18	CASSPETGSTEAFF	TGTGCCAGCTCACCCGAAACGGGGAGCACTGAAGCTTTCTTT
TRBJ2-2	TRBD2	NA	TRBV15	CATKREGDTGELFF	TGTGCCACCAAGCGGGAGGGAGACACCGGGGAGCTGTTTTTT
TRBJ2-4	NA	NA	TRBV5-4	CASSQAKDIQYF	TGTGCCAGCAGCCAGGCCAAGGACATTCAGTACTTC
TRBJ2-7	NA	NA	TRBV28	CASRRRGLISYEQYF	TGTGCCAGCAGGCGGAGAGGCTTGATCTCCTACGAGCAGTACTTC
TRBJ1-4	NA	NA	TRBV6-5	CASSYSDSQLFF	TGTGCCAGCAGTTACTCGGACAGTCAACTGTTTTTT
TRBJ2-2	TRBD1	NA	TRBV29-1	CSVDAGQGRSTGELFF	TGCAGCGTTGATGCGGGACAGGGGCGCTCCACCGGGGAGCTGTTTTTT
TRBJ2-7	TRBD1	NA	TRBV10-3	CAISDSGTALEQYF	TGTGCCATCAGTGATTCCGGGACAGCACTGGAGCAGTACTTC
TRBJ2-5	NA	once	TRBV29-1	CSVETDRYQETQYF	TGCAGCGTTGAAACCGACAGATACCAAGAGACCCAGTACTTC
TRBJ2-6	NA	NA	TRBV6-6	CASSVNSGANVLTF	TGTGCCAGCAGTGTAAACTCTGGGGCCAACGTCCTGACTTTC
TRBJ2-7	TRBD2	NA	TRBV29-1	CSVESGSDEQYF	TGCAGCGTTGAAAGCGGGAGCGACGAGCAGTACTTC
TRBJ1-2	TRBD1	NA	TRBV6-5	CASSYSPGQGAGYTF	TGTGCCAGCAGTTACTCCCCGGGACAGGGGGCCGGCTACACCTTC
TRBJ1-1	NA	NA	TRBV5-1	CASSSRTNPVGTEAFF	TGCGCCAGCAGCTCGCGGACAAATCCGGTCGGCACTGAAGCTTTCTTT
TRBJ1-1	NA	NA	TRBV29-1	CSVDSGVTEAFF	TGCAGCGTTGATTCAGGGGTCACTGAAGCTTTCTTT
TRBJ2-7	TRBD1	NA	TRBV19	CASSIGQGANEQYF	TGTGCCAGTAGTATAGGACAGGGTGCAAACGAGCAGTACTTC
TRBJ1-2	NA	once	TRBV21-1	CASSRQMTGGDPFNYGYTF	TGTGCCAGCAGCAGGCAAATGACAGGGGGCGATCCTTTTAACTATGGCTACACCTTC
TRBJ1-3	NA	NA	TRBV7-9	CASSLPGFGNTIYF	TGTGCCAGCAGCTTACCGGGTTTTGGAAACACCATATATTTT
TRBJ2-7	NA	NA	TRBV9	CASSPALAYEQYF	TGTGCCAGCAGCCCTGCACTAGCTTACGAGCAGTACTTC
TRBJ1-4	NA	NA	TRBV2	CASSSRNAANEKLFF	TGTGCCAGCTCCAGTCGTAATGCCGCTAATGAAAAACTGTTTTTT
TRBJ2-2	TRBD1	NA	TRBV4-2	CASSQGGQGTGELFF	TGTGCCAGCAGCCAAGGAGGACAGGGGACCGGGGAGCTGTTTTTT
TRBJ2-1	TRBD2	NA	TRBV6-5	CASSFFGTTYNEQFF	TGTGCCAGCAGTTTCTTCGGGACTACCTACAATGAGCAGTTCTTC
TRBJ2-4	NA	NA	TRBV4-1	CASSPAVGIQYF	TGCGCCAGCAGCCCCGCCGTCGGCATTCAGTACTTC
TRBJ1-3	NA	NA	TRBV16	CASSPYRGYSGNTIYF	TGTGCCAGCAGCCCTTATCGGGGATACTCTGGAAACACCATATATTTT
TRBJ2-6	TRBD1	once	TRBV11-3	CASSFRQGYGANVLTF	TGTGCCAGCAGCTTCCGACAGGGATATGGGGCCAACGTCCTGACTTTC
TRBJ2-5	TRBD2	NA	TRBV11-3	CASSLGRREEQETQYF	TGTGCCAGCAGCTTAGGGCGGCGGGAGGAACAAGAGACCCAGTACTTC
TRBJ2-7	TRBD2	NA	TRBV2	CASRWTSGTGEQYF	TGTGCCAGCAGGTGGACTAGCGGGACGGGCGAGCAGTACTTC
TRBJ2-7	TRBD2	NA	TRBV6-5	CASSYSAGGPDEQYF	TGTGCCAGCAGTTACTCTGCGGGAGGGCCTGACGAGCAGTACTTC
TRBJ2-1	TRBD2	NA	TRBV5-1	CASSLVVAGNGEQFF	TGCGCCAGCAGCTTGGTGGTAGCGGGAAACGGGGAGCAGTTCTTC
TRBJ2-7	TRBD1	NA	TRBV6-6	CASTRNQDRAHEQYF	TGTGCCAGCACCCGGAACCAAGACAGGGCCCACGAGCAGTACTTC
TRBJ2-7	NA	NA	TRBV6-1	CASGERVFYEQYF	TGTGCCAGCGGGGAGAGGGTCTTCTACGAGCAGTACTTC
TRBJ2-4	TRBD1	NA	TRBV5-1	CASSLEGTAIAKNIQYF	TGCGCCAGCAGCTTGGAGGGGACAGCAATAGCCAAAAACATTCAGTACTTC
TRBJ2-2	NA	NA	TRBV11-3	CASSQSSAGELFF	TGTGCCAGCAGCCAGTCAAGCGCCGGGGAGCTGTTTTTT
TRBJ2-5	NA	NA	TRBV10-3	CAISVGGQETQYF	TGTGCCATCAGTGTGGGGGGCCAAGAGACCCAGTACTTC
TRBJ2-1	NA	NA	TRBV30	CAWSVGGARINEQFF	TGTGCCTGGAGTGTCGGGGGAGCGAGGATCAATGAGCAGTTCTTC
TRBJ2-1	TRBD2	NA	TRBV11-2	CASSLLAGGYNEQFF	TGTGCCAGCAGCTTACTAGCGGGAGGCTACAATGAGCAGTTCTTC
TRBJ2-7	NA	NA	TRBV7-3	CASSLGGPSYEQYF	TGTGCCAGCAGCTTAGGCGGGCCTTCCTACGAGCAGTACTTC
TRBJ2-7	TRBD1	few	TRBV27	CASSSIGQGRYEQYF	TGTGCCAGCAGTTCCATCGGACAGGGTCGCTACGAGCAGTACTTC
TRBJ2-3	TRBD2	NA	TRBV30	CAWSLGLAGDTQYF	TGTGCCTGGAGTTTGGGACTAGCGGGAGATACGCAGTATTTT
TRBJ2-5	TRBD2	once	TRBV15	CATSRDLGTSGIAQETQYF	TGTGCCACCAGCAGAGACCTAGGGACTAGCGGGATCGCCCAAGAGACCCAGTACTTC
TRBJ2-7	TRBD2	NA	TRBV27	CASTRGDGAPYEQYF	TGTGCCAGCACCCGGGGGGACGGGGCTCCCTACGAGCAGTACTTC
TRBJ2-1	TRBD2	NA	TRBV19	CASRGLAGVNEQFF	TGTGCCAGCCGGGGACTAGCGGGAGTGAATGAGCAGTTCTTC
TRBJ2-1	TRBD2	NA	TRBV5-1	CASGTSGINEQFF	TGCGCCAGCGGGACTAGCGGGATTAATGAGCAGTTCTTC
TRBJ2-7	TRBD2	NA	TRBV2	CASKAGVYEQYF	TGTGCCAGCAAAGCGGGAGTCTACGAGCAGTACTTC
TRBJ2-2	NA	NA	TRBV7-2	CASSPRDTAVGTGELFF	TGTGCCAGCAGCCCCCGGGACACGGCCGTGGGAACCGGGGAGCTGTTTTTT
TRBJ2-3	NA	NA	TRBV6-5	CASSYLLGGRDDTQYF	TGTGCCAGCAGTTACCTTTTAGGAGGCCGGGATGATACGCAGTATTTT
TRBJ1-1	NA	once	TRBV11-2	CASSLGTGYGAEAFF	TGTGCCAGCAGCTTAGGAACAGGGTACGGGGCTGAAGCTTTCTTT
TRBJ1-2	NA	NA	TRBV19	CAVGRGMVGYTF	TGTGCGGTCGGTCGGGGGATGGTTGGCTACACCTTC